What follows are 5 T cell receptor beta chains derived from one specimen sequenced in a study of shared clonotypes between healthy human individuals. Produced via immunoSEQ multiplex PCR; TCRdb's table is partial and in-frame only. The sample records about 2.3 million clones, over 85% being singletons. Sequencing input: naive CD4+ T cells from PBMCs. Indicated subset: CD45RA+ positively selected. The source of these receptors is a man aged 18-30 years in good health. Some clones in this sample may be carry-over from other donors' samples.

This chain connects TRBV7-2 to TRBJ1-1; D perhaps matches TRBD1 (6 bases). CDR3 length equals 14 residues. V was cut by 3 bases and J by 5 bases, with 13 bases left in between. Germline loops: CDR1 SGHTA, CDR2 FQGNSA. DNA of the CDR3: TGTGCCAGCAGCTTTGTGAAGGGGGAAACTGAAGCTTTCTTT. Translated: CASSFVKGETEAFF.

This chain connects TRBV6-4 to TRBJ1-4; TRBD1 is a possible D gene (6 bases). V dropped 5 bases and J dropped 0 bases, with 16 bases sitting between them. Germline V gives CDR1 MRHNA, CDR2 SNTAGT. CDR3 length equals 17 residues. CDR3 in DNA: TGTGCCAGCAGTCGTCCCAGGACAGCCGCAACTAATGAAAAACTGTTTTTT. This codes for CASSRPRTAATNEKLFF.

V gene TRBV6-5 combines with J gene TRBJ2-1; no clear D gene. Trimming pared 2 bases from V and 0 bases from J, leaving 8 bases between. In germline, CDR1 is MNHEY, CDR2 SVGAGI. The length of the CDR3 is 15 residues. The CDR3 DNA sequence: TGTGCCAGCAGTTACGACTTTAGCTCCTACAATGAGCAGTTCTTC. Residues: CASSYDFSSYNEQFF.

CDR3 residues: CASSNFRNTGELFF. The CDR3 DNA follows: TGTGCCAGCAGCAATTTTAGGAACACCGGGGAGCTGTTTTTT. This sequence joins TRBV21-1 and TRBJ2-2; TRBD2 is the table's D call and was not checked against the DNA. TRBV21-1 is listed as a pseudogene. The CDR3 totals 14 residues.

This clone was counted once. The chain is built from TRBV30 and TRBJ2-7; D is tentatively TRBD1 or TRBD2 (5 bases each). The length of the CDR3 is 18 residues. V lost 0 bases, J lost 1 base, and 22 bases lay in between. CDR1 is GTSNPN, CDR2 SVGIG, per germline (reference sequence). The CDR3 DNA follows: TGTGCCTGGAGTGTAGTTTTCTTATCGGCAGGGAGTTCCTACGAGCAGTACTTC. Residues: CAWSVVFLSAGSSYEQYF. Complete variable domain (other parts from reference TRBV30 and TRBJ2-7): SQTIHQWPATLVQPVGSPLSLECTVEGTSNPNLYWYRQAAGRGLQLLFYSVGIGQISSEVPQNLSASRPQDRQFILSSKKLLLSDSGFYLCAWSVVFLSAGSSYEQYFGPGTRLTVT.